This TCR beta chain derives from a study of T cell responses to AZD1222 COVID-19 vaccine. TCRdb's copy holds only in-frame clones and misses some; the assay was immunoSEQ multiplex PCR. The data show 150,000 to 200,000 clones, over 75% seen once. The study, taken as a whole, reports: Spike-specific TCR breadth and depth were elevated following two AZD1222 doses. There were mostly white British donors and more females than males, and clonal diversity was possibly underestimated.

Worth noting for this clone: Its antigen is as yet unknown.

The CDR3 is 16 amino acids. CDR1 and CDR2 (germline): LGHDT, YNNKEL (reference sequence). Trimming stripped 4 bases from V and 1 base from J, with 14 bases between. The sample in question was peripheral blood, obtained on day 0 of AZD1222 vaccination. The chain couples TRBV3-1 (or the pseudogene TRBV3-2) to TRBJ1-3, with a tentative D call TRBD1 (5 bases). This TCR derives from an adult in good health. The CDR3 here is CASSPQSGTSGNTIYF. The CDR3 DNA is TGTGCCAGCAGCCCACAGTCCGGGACTTCTGGAAACACCATATATTTT.